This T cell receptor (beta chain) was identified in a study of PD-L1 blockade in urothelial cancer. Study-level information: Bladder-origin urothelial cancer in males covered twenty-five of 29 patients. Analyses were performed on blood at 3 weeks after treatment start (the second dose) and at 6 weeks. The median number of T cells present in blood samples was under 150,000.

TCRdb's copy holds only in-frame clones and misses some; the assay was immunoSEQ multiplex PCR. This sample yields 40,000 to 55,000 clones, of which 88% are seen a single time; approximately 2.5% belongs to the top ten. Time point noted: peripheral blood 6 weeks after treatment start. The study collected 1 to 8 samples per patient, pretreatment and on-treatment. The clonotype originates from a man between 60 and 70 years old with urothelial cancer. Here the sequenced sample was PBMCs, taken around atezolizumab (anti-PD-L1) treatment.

CDR3 protein: CASTTQGAGNQPQHF. The CDR3, as DNA: TGTGCCAGCACTACACAGGGGGCTGGCAATCAGCCCCAGCATTTT. The chain combines TRBV28 with TRBJ1-5; 9 bases match TRBD1. Germline V gene sequence: CDR1 MDHEN, CDR2 SYDVKM. V was pared by 7 bases and J by 2 bases, with 6 bases of the junction left unmatched. The CDR3 contains 15 residues.